The 7 T cell receptor beta chains below were found in one sample sequenced in a study of cytotoxic CD8 clonotypes in ibrutinib-treated CLL. Sequencing used immunoSEQ multiplex PCR; TCRdb keeps in-frame clones, though not all of them. The data show roughly 150,000 clones, with roughly four fifths seen just once and under 5.5% held by the top ten. Sample: PBMCs, taken after 24 months of ibrutinib treatment. Receptors were obtained from a human donor with chronic lymphocytic leukemia.

V usage is TRBV7-2 and J usage is TRBJ2-1; a weak D match, TRBD1 (5 bases). CDR1 is SGHTA, CDR2 FQGNSA, per germline. CDR3 length: 13 residues. The V end lost 4 bases, the J end lost 8 bases, and 12 bases lay between the germline ends. DNA of the CDR3: TGTGCCAGCAGCTCGACAGTGGTTGATGAGCAGTTCTTC. Translating gives CASSSTVVDEQFF.

The V gene is TRBV7-9, the J gene TRBJ2-7; D unclear. Germline V CDR1 and CDR2: SEHNR, FQNEAQ (reference sequence). Trimming took 1 base from V and 0 from J, leaving 7 bases between them. This CDR3 is 14 amino acids long. The CDR3 sequence is CASSLGVSSYEQYF. DNA of the CDR3: TGTGCCAGCAGCTTAGGAGTAAGCTCCTACGAGCAGTACTTC.

The J gene is TRBJ1-1, the V gene TRBV30; possibly TRBD1 for D (6 bases). The CDR3 runs to 13 residues. V was clipped by 6 bases and J by 11 bases, with 22 bases between them. Germline V gives CDR1 GTSNPN, CDR2 SVGIG (reference sequence). CDR3 sequence reads: CACRKQGQRGAFF. The CDR3 DNA reads TGTGCCTGTAGAAAACAGGGCCAAAGGGGGGCTTTCTTT.

The chain carries TRBV5-1 and TRBJ1-3; tentatively, D is TRBD1 (5 bases). Germline V gives CDR1 SGHRS, CDR2 YFSETQ. Trimming left V 0 bases short and J 2 bases short, with 15 bases between. The CDR3 has 17 residues. Written as DNA, the CDR3 is TGCGCCAGCAGCTTGGTGGCCCAGGGTTCGGCTGGAAACACCATATATTTT. Amino acid sequence: CASSLVAQGSAGNTIYF.

V and J are TRBV6-6 and TRBJ2-3, with 8 bases that match TRBD1. V trimming: 5 bases; J trimming: 0 bases; junction bases outside the gene matches: 7. CDR1 MNHNY and CDR2 SVGAGI come from the germline V gene (reference sequence). The CDR3 totals 16 residues. This CDR3 is CASSAVRGPSTDTQYF. The CDR3 DNA is TGTGCCAGCAGTGCCGTCAGGGGGCCTAGCACAGATACGCAGTATTTT.

Only a few counts were recorded for this clone. The J gene is TRBJ2-2, the V gene TRBV7-2; D not certain. CDR1 and CDR2 (germline): SGHTA, FQGNSA. V was cut by 2 bases and J by 5 bases, with 6 bases left in between. The CDR3 is 13 amino acids. The DNA of the CDR3 is TGTGCCAGCAGCTTAATTGGGACCGGGGAGCTGTTTTTT. Its protein product is CASSLIGTGELFF.

This clone has only a few counts. The chain employs TRBV12-2 and TRBJ1-5. TRBV12-2 is designated a pseudogene. This CDR3 contains 14 residues. CDR3 amino acids: CARPGGNSNQPQHF. The CDR3 DNA reads as TGTGCAAGACCGGGAGGGAATAGCAATCAGCCCCAGCATTTT.